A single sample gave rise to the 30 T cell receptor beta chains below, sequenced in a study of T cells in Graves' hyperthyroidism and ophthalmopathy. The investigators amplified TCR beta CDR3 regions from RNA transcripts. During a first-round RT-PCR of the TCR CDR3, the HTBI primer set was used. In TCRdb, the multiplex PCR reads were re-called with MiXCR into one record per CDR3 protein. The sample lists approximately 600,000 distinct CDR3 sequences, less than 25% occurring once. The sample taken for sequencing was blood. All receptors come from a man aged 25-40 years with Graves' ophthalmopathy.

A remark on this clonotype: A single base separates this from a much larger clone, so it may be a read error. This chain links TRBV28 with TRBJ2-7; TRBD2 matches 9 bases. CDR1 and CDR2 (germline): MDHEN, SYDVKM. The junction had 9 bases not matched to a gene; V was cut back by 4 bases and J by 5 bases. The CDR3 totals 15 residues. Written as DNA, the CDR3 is TGTGCCAGCAGTTCGATGGCGGGAGGGTTCCACGAGCAGTACTTC. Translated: CASSSMAGGFHEQYF.

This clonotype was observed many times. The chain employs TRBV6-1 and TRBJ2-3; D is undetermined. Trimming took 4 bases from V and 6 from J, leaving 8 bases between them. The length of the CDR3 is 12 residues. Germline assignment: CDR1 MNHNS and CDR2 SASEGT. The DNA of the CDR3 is TGTGCCAGCAGTGGTCGAGACGATACGCAGTATTTT. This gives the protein CASSGRDDTQYF.

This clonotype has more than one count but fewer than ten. Written as DNA, the CDR3 is TGCGCCAGCAGTGATATGGCAGGGGGGGGCGAGCAGTACTTC. Translated, it gives CASSDMAGGGEQYF. The chain couples TRBV10-2 to TRBJ2-7, with D tentatively TRBD1 or TRBD2 (7 bases each). V lost 3 bases and J lost 6, with 15 bases in between. Germline CDR1 is WSHSY and CDR2 is SAAADI. This CDR3 comprises 14 residues.

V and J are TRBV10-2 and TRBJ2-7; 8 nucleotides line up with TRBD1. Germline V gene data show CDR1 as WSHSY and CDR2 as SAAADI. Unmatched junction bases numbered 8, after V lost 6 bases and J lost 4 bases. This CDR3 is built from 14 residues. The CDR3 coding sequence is TGCGCCAGCAGGGGACAGGACGCAGAATACGAGCAGTACTTC. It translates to CASRGQDAEYEQYF.

The CDR3 DNA reads as TGCAGTGCTCTGGAGCGGGGGAGCGGGGAGACCCAGTACTTC. This translates into CSALERGSGETQYF. The rearrangement uses TRBV20-1 and TRBJ2-5; 8 bases agree with TRBD2. The CDR3 consists of 14 residues. Losses at the gene ends were 5 bases for V and 5 bases for J; bases not matched to a gene: 10. Germline assignment: CDR1 DFQATT and CDR2 SNEGSKA (reference sequence).

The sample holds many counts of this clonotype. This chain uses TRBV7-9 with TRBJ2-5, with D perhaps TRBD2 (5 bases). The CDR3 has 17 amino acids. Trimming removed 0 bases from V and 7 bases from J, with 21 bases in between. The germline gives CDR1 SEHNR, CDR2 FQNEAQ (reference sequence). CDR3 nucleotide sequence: TGTGCCAGCAGCTTAGCGCTTTGGGGTCACGCGGCGGGGACCCAGTACTTC. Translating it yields CASSLALWGHAAGTQYF.

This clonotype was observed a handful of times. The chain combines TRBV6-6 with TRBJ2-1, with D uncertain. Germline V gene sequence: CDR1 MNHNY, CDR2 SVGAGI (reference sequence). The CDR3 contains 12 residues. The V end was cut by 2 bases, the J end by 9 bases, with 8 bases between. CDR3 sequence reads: CASSYQWVEQFF. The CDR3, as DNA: TGTGCCAGCAGTTACCAATGGGTTGAGCAGTTCTTC.

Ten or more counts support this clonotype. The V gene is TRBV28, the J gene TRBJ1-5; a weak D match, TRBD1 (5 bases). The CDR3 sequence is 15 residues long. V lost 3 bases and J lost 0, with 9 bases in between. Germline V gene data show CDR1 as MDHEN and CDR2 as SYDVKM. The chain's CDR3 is CASSFGDYSNQPQHF. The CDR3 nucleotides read TGTGCCAGCAGTTTCGGGGACTATAGCAATCAGCCCCAGCATTTT.

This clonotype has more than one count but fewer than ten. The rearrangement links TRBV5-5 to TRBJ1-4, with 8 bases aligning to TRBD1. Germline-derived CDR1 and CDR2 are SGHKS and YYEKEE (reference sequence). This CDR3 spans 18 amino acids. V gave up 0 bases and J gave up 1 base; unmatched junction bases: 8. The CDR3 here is CASSLGPDRVGTNEKLFF. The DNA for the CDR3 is TGTGCCAGCAGCTTGGGCCCGGACAGGGTTGGAACTAATGAAAAACTGTTTTTT.

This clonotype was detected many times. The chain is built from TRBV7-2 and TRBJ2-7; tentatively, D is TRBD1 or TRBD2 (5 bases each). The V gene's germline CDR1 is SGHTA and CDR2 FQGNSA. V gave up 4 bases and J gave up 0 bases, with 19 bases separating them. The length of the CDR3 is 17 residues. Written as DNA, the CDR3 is TGTGCCAGCAGCTCGAGACAGACTAATAACCCCTCCTACGAGCAGTACTTC. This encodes CASSSRQTNNPSYEQYF.

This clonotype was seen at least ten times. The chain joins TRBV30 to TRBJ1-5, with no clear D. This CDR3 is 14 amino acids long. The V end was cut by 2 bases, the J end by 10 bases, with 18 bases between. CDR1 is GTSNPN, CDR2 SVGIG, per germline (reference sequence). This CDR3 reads CAWSPMEGTGPQHF. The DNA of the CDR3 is TGTGCCTGGAGTCCTATGGAGGGAACCGGCCCCCAGCATTTT.

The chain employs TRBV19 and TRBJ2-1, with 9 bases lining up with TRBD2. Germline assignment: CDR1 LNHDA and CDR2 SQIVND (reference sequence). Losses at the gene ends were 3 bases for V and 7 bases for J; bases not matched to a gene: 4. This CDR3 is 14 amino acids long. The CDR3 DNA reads TGTGCCAGTAGTATGGGAGCGGGAGGTAATGAGCAGTTCTTC. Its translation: CASSMGAGGNEQFF.

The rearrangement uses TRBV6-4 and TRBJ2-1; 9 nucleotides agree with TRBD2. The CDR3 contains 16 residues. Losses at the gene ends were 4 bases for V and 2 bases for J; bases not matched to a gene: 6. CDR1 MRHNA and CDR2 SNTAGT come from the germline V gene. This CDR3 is CASSATGLAAYNEQFF. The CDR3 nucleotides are TGTGCCAGCAGTGCAACGGGACTAGCCGCCTACAATGAGCAGTTCTTC.

CDR3 in amino acids: CASSYSRGYSYEQYF. In DNA form, the CDR3 reads TGTGCCAGCAGTTACTCCCGCGGTTACTCCTACGAGCAGTACTTC. V and J are TRBV6-5 and TRBJ2-7; D remains ambiguous. This CDR3 spans 15 amino acids. V was cut by 0 bases and J by 0 bases, with 9 bases left in between. The germline V gene has CDR1 MNHEY and CDR2 SVGAGI.

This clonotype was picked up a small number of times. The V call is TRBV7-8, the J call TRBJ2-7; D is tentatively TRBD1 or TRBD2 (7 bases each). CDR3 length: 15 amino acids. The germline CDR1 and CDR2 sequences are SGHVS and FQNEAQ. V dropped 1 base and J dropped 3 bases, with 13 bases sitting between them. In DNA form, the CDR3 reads TGTGCCAGCAGCTTAGGGGAGGGACAGAACTACGAGCAGTACTTC. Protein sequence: CASSLGEGQNYEQYF.

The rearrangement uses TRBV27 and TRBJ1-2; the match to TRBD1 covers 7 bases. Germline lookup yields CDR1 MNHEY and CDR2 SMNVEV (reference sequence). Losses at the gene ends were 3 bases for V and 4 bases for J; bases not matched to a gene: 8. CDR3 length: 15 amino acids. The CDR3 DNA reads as TGTGCCAGCAGTTTGAGAGGGGGCGGGGGCTATGGCTACACCTTC. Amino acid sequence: CASSLRGGGGYGYTF.

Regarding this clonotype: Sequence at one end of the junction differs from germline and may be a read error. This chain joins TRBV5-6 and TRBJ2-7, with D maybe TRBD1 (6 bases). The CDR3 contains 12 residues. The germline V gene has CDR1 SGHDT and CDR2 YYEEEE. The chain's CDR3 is CANSLQGYEQYF. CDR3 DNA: TGTGCCAACAGCCTCCAGGGGTACGAGCAGTACTTC.

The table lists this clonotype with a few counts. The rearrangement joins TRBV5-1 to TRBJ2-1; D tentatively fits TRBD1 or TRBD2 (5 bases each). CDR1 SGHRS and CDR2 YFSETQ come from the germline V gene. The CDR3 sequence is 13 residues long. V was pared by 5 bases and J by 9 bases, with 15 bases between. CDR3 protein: CASRGVGSTEQFF. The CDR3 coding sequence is TGCGCCAGCAGAGGGGTTGGGAGCACTGAGCAGTTCTTC. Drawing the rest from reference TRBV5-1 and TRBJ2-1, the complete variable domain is KAGVTQTPRYLIKTRGQQVTLSCSPISGHRSVSWYQQTPGQGLQFLFEYFSETQRNKGNFPGRFSGRQFSNSRSEMNVSTLELGDSALYLCASRGVGSTEQFFGPGTRLTVL.

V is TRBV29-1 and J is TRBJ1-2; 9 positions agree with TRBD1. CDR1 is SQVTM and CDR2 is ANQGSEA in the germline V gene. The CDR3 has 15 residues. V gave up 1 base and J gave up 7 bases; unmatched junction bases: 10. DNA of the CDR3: TGCAGCGTTGAAGTCCTTACAGGGGGCGTTTTTGGCTACACCTTC. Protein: CSVEVLTGGVFGYTF.

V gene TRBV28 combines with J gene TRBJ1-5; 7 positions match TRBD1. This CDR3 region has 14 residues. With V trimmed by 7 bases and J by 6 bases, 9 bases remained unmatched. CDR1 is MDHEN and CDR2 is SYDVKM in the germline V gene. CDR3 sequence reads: CASIPGQTRQPQHF. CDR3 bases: TGTGCCAGCATCCCGGGACAGACTCGTCAGCCCCAGCATTTT.

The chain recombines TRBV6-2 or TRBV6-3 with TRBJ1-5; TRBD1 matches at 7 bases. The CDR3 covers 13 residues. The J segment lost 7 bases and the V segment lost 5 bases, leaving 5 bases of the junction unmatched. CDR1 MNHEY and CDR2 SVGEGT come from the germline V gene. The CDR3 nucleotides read TGTGCCAGCAGTAAACAGGGGCGGCAGCCCCAGCATTTT. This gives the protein CASSKQGRQPQHF.

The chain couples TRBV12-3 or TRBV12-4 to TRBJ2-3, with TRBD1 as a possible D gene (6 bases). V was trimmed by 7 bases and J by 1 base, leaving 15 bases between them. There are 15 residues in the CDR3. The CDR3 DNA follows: TGTGCCAGCACCGAAGTAGGGGGTGGCACAGATACGCAGTATTTT. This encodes CASTEVGGGTDTQYF.

The CDR3 loop reads CASSQAWVRGSRKTQYF. The CDR3 DNA reads as TGCGCCAGCAGCCAAGCATGGGTCAGGGGGTCTAGAAAGACCCAGTACTTC. V is TRBV4-1 and J is TRBJ2-5; 7 bases are shared with TRBD1. This CDR3 spans 17 amino acids. Germline V gives CDR1 MGHRA, CDR2 YSYEKL. With 1 base clipped from V and 6 bases from J, the junction kept 14 bases outside the gene matches.

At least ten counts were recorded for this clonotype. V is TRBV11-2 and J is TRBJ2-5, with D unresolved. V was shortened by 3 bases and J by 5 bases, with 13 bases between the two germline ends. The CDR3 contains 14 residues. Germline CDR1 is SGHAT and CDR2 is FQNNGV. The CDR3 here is CASSFSRRRETQYF. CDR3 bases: TGTGCCAGCAGCTTTTCGCGGAGACGGGAGACCCAGTACTTC.

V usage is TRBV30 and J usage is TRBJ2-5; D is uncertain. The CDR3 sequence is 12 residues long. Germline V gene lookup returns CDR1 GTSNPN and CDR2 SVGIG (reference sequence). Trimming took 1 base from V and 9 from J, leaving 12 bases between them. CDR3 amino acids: CAWSDLRVAQYF. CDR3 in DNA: TGTGCCTGGAGTGACCTCCGGGTGGCCCAGTACTTC.

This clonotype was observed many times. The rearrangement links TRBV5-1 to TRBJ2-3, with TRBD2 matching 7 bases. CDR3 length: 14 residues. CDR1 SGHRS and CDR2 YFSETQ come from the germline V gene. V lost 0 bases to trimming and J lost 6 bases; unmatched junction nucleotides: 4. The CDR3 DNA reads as TGCGCCAGCAGCTTGGGACTAGCCAGTGATACGCAGTATTTT. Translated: CASSLGLASDTQYF.

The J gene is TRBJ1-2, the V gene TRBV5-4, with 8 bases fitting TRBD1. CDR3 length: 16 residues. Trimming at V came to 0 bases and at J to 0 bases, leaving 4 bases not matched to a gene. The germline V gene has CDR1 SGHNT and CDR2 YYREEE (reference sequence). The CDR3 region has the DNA TGTGCCAGCAGCTTGGGGGACAGGAACGCTAACTATGGCTACACCTTC. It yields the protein CASSLGDRNANYGYTF.

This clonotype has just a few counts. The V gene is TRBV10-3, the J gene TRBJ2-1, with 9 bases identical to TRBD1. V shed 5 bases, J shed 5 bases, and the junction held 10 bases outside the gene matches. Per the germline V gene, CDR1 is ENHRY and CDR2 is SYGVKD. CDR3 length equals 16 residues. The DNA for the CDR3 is TGTGCCATCAGTTTTTCGCGGGACAGGGACCACAATGAGCAGTTCTTC. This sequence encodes CAISFSRDRDHNEQFF.

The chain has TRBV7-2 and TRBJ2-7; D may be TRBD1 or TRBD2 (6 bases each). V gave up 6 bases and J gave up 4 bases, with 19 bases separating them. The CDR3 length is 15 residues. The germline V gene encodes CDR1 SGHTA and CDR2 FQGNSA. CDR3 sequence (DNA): TGTGCCAGCAGTCTACGTCGCGGAGGGGGGTACGAGCAGTACTTC. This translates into CASSLRRGGGYEQYF. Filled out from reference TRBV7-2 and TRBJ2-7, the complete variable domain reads GAGVSQSPSNKVTEKGKDVELRCDPISGHTALYWYRQSLGQGLEFLIYFQGNSAPDKSGLPSDRFSAERTGGSVSTLTIQRTQQEDSAVYLCASSLRRGGGYEQYFGPGTRLTVT.

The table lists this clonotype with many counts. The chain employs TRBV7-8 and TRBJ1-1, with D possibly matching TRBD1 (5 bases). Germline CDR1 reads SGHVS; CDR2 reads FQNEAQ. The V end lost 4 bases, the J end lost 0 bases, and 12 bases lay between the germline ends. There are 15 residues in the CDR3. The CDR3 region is CASSYKTDLNTEAFF. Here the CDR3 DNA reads TGTGCCAGCAGCTACAAGACAGACTTGAACACTGAAGCTTTCTTT. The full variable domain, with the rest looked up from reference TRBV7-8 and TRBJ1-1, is GAGVSQSPRYKVAKRGQDVALRCDPISGHVSLFWYQQALGQGPEFLTYFQNEAQLDKSGLPSDRFFAERPEGSVSTLKIQRTQQEDSAVYLCASSYKTDLNTEAFFGQGTRLTVV.